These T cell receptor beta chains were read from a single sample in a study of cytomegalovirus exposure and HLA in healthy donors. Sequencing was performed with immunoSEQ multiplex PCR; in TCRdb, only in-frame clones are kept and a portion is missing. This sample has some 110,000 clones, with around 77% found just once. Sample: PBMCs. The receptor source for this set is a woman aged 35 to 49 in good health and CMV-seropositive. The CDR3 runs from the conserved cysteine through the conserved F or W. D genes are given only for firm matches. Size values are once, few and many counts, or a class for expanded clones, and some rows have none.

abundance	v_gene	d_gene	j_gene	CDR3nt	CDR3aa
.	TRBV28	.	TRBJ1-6	TGTGCCAGCAGTTTGTTAACCCCCAGGGTCCTTATTAATTCACCCCTCCACTTT	CASSLLTPRVLINSPLHF
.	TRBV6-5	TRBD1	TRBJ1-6	TGTGCCAGCAGTAGGGACAGGGGAAGGGATTCACCCCTCCACTTT	CASSRDRGRDSPLHF
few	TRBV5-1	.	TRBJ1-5	TGCGCCAGCAGCCCGAACGGAGCGGGCAATCAGCCCCAGCATTTT	CASSPNGAGNQPQHF
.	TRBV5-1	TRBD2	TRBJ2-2	TGCGCCAGCAGCCCCGGGGGGGCTTCGGGCACCGGGGAGCTGTTTTTT	CASSPGGASGTGELFF
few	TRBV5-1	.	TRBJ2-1	TGCGCCAGCAGCTTTGAGGCAGACTACAATGAGCAGTTCTTC	CASSFEADYNEQFF
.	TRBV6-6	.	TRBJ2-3	TGTGCCAGCAGCCCGGGACTGAGGACCTATACGCAGTATTTT	CASSPGLRTYTQYF
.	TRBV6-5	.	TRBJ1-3	TGTGCCAGCAGTTTCTCCGTTTTGAGCACCATATATTTT	CASSFSVLSTIYF
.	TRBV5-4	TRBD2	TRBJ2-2	TGTGCCAGCAGCTCAAGCGGGAGGGTGAACACCGGGGAGCTGTTTTTT	CASSSSGRVNTGELFF
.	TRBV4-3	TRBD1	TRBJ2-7	TGCGCCAGCAGCCTGGGACAGGGGCAAAGCTACGAGCAGTACTTC	CASSLGQGQSYEQYF
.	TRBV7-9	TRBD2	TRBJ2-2	TGTTCCAGCAGCCACCTTGGGGGGGAGGACACCGGGGAGCTGTTTTTT	CSSSHLGGEDTGELFF
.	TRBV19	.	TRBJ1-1	TGTGCCAGTTTTAGCCACACTGAAGCTTTCTTT	CASFSHTEAFF
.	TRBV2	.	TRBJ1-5	TGTGCCAGCAGTGTCCGTCAGTATCAGCCCCAGCATTTT	CASSVRQYQPQHF
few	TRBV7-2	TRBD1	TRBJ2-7	TGTGCCAGCAGCGGCGGACAGGGGATCGAGCAGTACTTC	CASSGGQGIEQYF
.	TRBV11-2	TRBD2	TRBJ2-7	TGTGCCAGCAGTCCACTAGCGGGAGTAGGTGAGCAGTACTTC	CASSPLAGVGEQYF
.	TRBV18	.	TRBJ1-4	TGTGCCAGCTCACCCTCCGCAGGGACTAATGAAAAACTGTTTTTT	CASSPSAGTNEKLFF
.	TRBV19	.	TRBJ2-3	TGTGCCAGTAGTCCACTACTGAGGGATACAGATACGCAGTATTTT	CASSPLLRDTDTQYF
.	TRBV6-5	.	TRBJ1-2	TGTGCCAGCAGTTACTCGAGCCAGGGGTATGGCTACACCTTC	CASSYSSQGYGYTF
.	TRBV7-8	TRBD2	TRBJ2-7	TGTGCCAGCAGCCCTGGACTAGCGGGAGTCCCCTACGAGCAGTACTTC	CASSPGLAGVPYEQYF
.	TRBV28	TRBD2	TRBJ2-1	TGTGCCAGCAGTTTAAGCTCCGGGACTAACCAGTTCTTC	CASSLSSGTNQFF
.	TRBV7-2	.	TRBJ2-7	TGTGCCAGCAGCTTAGGACAGGCTGGTTACGAGCAGTACTTC	CASSLGQAGYEQYF
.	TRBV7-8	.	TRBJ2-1	TGTGGCACCAGCAGGGACACCTACAATGAGCAGTTCTTC	CGTSRDTYNEQFF
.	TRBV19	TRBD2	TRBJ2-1	TGTGCCAGTACCTCGACTAGCGGGGGGGCTGGTGAGCAGTTCTTC	CASTSTSGGAGEQFF
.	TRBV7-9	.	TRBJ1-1	TGTGCCAGCAGCTTAGACAGGGATGAAGCTTTCTTT	CASSLDRDEAFF
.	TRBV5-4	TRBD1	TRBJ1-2	TGTGCCAGCAGCTTGGGGTTCGGGACAGGGGGCTTAGAAGGCTACACCTTC	CASSLGFGTGGLEGYTF
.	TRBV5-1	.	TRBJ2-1	TGCGCCAGCAGCTTTAGCGCCTTACTCTCCTACAATGAGCAGTTCTTC	CASSFSALLSYNEQFF
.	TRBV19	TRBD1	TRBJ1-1	TGTGCCAGTAGTATCCTCCCTGGACAGGGAGGTACTGAAGCTTTCTTT	CASSILPGQGGTEAFF
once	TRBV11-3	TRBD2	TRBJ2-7	TGTGCCAGCAGTCCCTATTGGTTGGCGGGAGGATCCCACGAGCAGTACTTC	CASSPYWLAGGSHEQYF
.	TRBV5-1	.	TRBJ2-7	TGCGCCAGCAGCTTGGGACAGGCTGGTTACGAGCAGTACTTC	CASSLGQAGYEQYF
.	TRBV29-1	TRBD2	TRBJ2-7	TGCAGCGTTGAGGGACTAGCGGGAAGCAAAACCTACGAGCAGTACTTC	CSVEGLAGSKTYEQYF
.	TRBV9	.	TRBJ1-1	TGTGCCAGCAGCGTAGCAGTCACGCTGAACACTGAAGCTTTCTTT	CASSVAVTLNTEAFF
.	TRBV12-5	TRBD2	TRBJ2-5	TGTGCTAGTGGTTTGGTACGGGGGACTAGCGGACAAGAGACCCAGTACTTC	CASGLVRGTSGQETQYF
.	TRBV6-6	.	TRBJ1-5	TGTGCCAGCAGTTATCCGGGGAATCAGCCCCAGCATTTT	CASSYPGNQPQHF